A few counts support the clone carrying this TCR beta chain. This specimen comes from a study of T-cell reconstitution after alpha-beta-depleted transplantation in children. Trimming shortened V by 1 base and J by 3 bases, and 6 bases separated the two germline ends. The germline gives CDR1 ENHRY, CDR2 SYGVKD. The CDR3 has 14 residues. Unique molecular identifiers were used to barcode this TCRbeta library. TCRdb fed the PCR reads into MiXCR, producing one record per CDR3 protein. Among hundreds of thousands of distinct CDR3 sequences, roughly 15% were seen once, and the ten largest hold 0.9% to 1.2%. This TCR derives from a human donor who donated a stem cell graft to a child with acute myeloid leukemia. The sample in question was PBMCs from the stem cell graft donor, obtained from the stem cell graft. This chain joins TRBV10-3 and TRBJ2-2; D gene uncertain. DNA of the CDR3: TGTGCCATCAGTGAGTTTGTGGACACCGGGGAGCTGTTTTTT. Amino acid sequence: CAISEFVDTGELFF.